A single sample is the source of the 26 T cell receptor beta chains below, sequenced in a study of shared clonotypes between healthy human individuals (dated by TCRdb to the early 2020s). The method behind the library was the immunoSEQ multiplex PCR assay. TCRdb re-hosts the immuneACCESS table, in-frame sequences only. Its copies lack some clones; in the studies checked, an unresolved V gene accounts for under half of them, and the cause for the rest is not known. The sample yields about 1.5 million clones; more than 95% were counted once. Jointly, the top ten make up about 1.2% of the sample. The sample was naive CD4+ T cells sorted from blood. The cell subset or site label of this sample denotes: CD45RA+ positively selected. The source is a man aged 25 to 45 in good health.

This sequence joins TRBV19 and TRBJ2-1; TRBD2 agrees at 10 bases. The CDR3 has 16 residues. Germline V lookup: CDR1 LNHDA, CDR2 SQIVND (reference sequence). V was clipped by 0 bases and J by 7 bases; unmatched bases: 6. The CDR3 region is CASSIDRASGSNEQFF. The CDR3 nucleotides read TGTGCCAGTAGTATAGATCGGGCTAGCGGGAGTAATGAGCAGTTCTTC.

The CDR3 DNA reads as TGCGCCAGCAGCCTTACTCGGGACAGGGATAACTACGAGCAGTACTTC. The encoded protein is CASSLTRDRDNYEQYF. The chain joins TRBV5-1 to TRBJ2-7, with TRBD1 matching 9 bases. V was clipped by 4 bases and J by 3 bases; unmatched bases: 11. Germline values: CDR1 SGHRS, CDR2 YFSETQ. The CDR3 spans 16 residues.

The chain carries TRBV18 and TRBJ1-2, with 9 nucleotides matching TRBD1. Germline V gene sequence: CDR1 KGHSH, CDR2 LQKENI. The CDR3 spans 18 residues. V was clipped by 8 bases and J by 0 bases; unmatched bases: 16. The CDR3 DNA is TGTGCCAGCCCCAACCGGGACAGGGCCTTCCCAGCTAACTATGGCTACACCTTC. It encodes CASPNRDRAFPANYGYTF.

The DNA for the CDR3 is TGTGCCAGCAGCTTAGTGGGCGGGGCCTCCTACAATGAGCAGTTCTTC. It translates to CASSLVGGASYNEQFF. The chain carries TRBV7-2 and TRBJ2-1; the D gene is possibly TRBD2 (6 bases). The CDR3 runs to 16 residues. Trimming took off 1 base at V and 0 bases at J, with 10 bases between the two ends. Germline V gives CDR1 SGHTA, CDR2 FQGNSA.

This clone was detected a few times. The CDR3 DNA sequence: TGTGCCAGCAAACGGGAGGTCAACGAGCAGTACTTC. Encoded protein: CASKREVNEQYF. The V and J genes are TRBV2 and TRBJ2-7; 7 bases line up with TRBD2. Germline CDR1 and CDR2: SNHLY and FYNNEI. The CDR3 is 12 residues long. V dropped 7 bases and J dropped 5; count of bases not matched to a gene: 5.

The rearrangement links TRBV27 to TRBJ2-7; D gene uncertain. The CDR3 covers 15 residues. V was shortened by 6 bases and J by 2 bases, with 17 bases between the two germline ends. Germline V gene lookup returns CDR1 MNHEY and CDR2 SMNVEV (reference sequence). The DNA for the CDR3 is TGTGCCAGCAGGAAGACGGAAGCCTACACCTACGAGCAGTACTTC. Protein product: CASRKTEAYTYEQYF.

This chain uses TRBV5-1 with TRBJ2-7; a weak D match, TRBD1 (5 bases). Germline-derived CDR1 and CDR2 are SGHRS and YFSETQ. Trimming cost V 4 bases and J 2 bases, with 16 bases left between them. This CDR3 spans 15 amino acids. The CDR3 DNA follows: TGCGCCAGCAGCAGGGGCCCAGAAACTACCTACGAGCAGTACTTC. Translation: CASSRGPETTYEQYF.

The gene calls are TRBV6-1 and TRBJ1-2; no definite D call. Trimming shortened V by 4 bases and J by 8 bases, and 14 bases separated the two germline ends. The germline V gene encodes CDR1 MNHNS and CDR2 SASEGT. The CDR3 consists of 13 residues. CDR3 nucleotides: TGTGCCAGCAGTGTAGTGTCGGCAGACGGCTACACCTTC. Residues: CASSVVSADGYTF.

This sequence joins TRBV27 and TRBJ2-1, with D perhaps TRBD2 (5 bases). V lost 3 bases and J lost 0, with 9 bases in between. CDR3 size: 15 residues. Germline CDR1 MNHEY, CDR2 SMNVEV (reference sequence). The CDR3 bases are TGTGCCAGCAGTTTTATGGGGAGCTCCTACAATGAGCAGTTCTTC. It encodes CASSFMGSSYNEQFF.

About this clone: This sample also contains other DNA sequences that code for the same CDR3. The chain links TRBV18 to TRBJ2-7; D is unclear. The CDR3 is 14 residues long. V was shortened by 3 bases and J by 0 bases, with 9 bases between the two germline ends. Germline values: CDR1 KGHSH, CDR2 LQKENI. The CDR3 DNA follows: TGTGCCAGCTCACCGGCCTCCCGCTCCTACGAGCAGTACTTC. Its translation is CASSPASRSYEQYF.

A remark on this clone: This CDR3 is also generated by other DNA sequences in the sample. The rearrangement links TRBV6-5 to TRBJ2-7; TRBD1 is a possible D gene (5 bases). The CDR3 is 15 residues long. Between the trimmed V and J ends, which lost 0 bases and 0 bases, there was a span of 9 bases. Germline V CDR1 and CDR2: MNHEY, SVGAGI. CDR3 amino acids: CASSYSPGLSYEQYF. CDR3 nucleotide sequence: TGTGCCAGCAGTTACTCCCCAGGGCTCTCCTACGAGCAGTACTTC.

The chain has TRBV9 and TRBJ2-4; D is possibly TRBD2 (5 bases). The CDR3 extends over 14 amino acids. Germline CDR1 SGDLS, CDR2 YYNGEE. The V end was cut by 2 bases, the J end by 8 bases, with 14 bases between. CDR3 region: CASSVWKEGDIQYF. The CDR3 DNA is TGTGCCAGCAGCGTCTGGAAAGAGGGAGACATTCAGTACTTC.

The V gene is TRBV27, the J gene TRBJ2-2; 13 bases match TRBD2. Germline loops: CDR1 MNHEY, CDR2 SMNVEV (reference sequence). The CDR3 extends over 16 amino acids. After removal of 8 bases from V and 5 bases from J, the junction contained 8 bases not matched to a gene. The CDR3 nucleotides are TGTGCCAGCTCCAGGACTAGCGGGAGTGGTACCGGGGAGCTGTTTTTT. Amino acids: CASSRTSGSGTGELFF.

The rearrangement uses TRBV11-1 and TRBJ2-1; 10 bases are shared with TRBD2. The ends lost 5 bases at V and 8 bases at J; junction bases unmatched: 9. The CDR3 sequence is 15 residues long. Germline CDR1 reads SGHAT; CDR2 reads FQDESV (reference sequence). CDR3 region: CASSGGLAPRYEQFF. CDR3 DNA: TGTGCCAGCAGCGGGGGACTAGCGCCTAGGTATGAGCAGTTCTTC.

The chain couples TRBV6-5 to TRBJ1-2; D may be TRBD1 (6 bases). Germline V CDR1 and CDR2: MNHEY, SVGAGI. V was clipped by 6 bases and J by 7 bases, with 15 bases between them. The CDR3 spans 13 residues. The CDR3 here is CASRTGSFAGYTF. The CDR3 nucleotides read TGTGCCAGCAGAACAGGGTCGTTTGCTGGCTACACCTTC.

The CDR3 bases are TGTGCCAGCAGCTTGAGCAGGCGCTCCTACAATGAGCAGTTCTTC. Protein: CASSLSRRSYNEQFF. V usage is TRBV5-6 and J usage is TRBJ2-1; D gene unclear. In germline, CDR1 is SGHDT, CDR2 YYEEEE. V lost 1 base, J lost 0 bases, and 8 bases lay in between. The CDR3 runs 15 residues.

The gene calls are TRBV7-9 and TRBJ1-5; D remains unclear. Germline CDR1 SEHNR, CDR2 FQNEAQ (reference sequence). The V and J ends lost 5 bases and 7 bases respectively, with 12 bases between them. The CDR3 is made up of 13 amino acids. CDR3 region: CASSPDSKQPQHF. DNA of the CDR3: TGTGCCAGCAGCCCGGATTCAAAGCAGCCCCAGCATTTT.

The V and J genes are TRBV7-8 and TRBJ2-2; D ambiguous. The CDR3 runs to 15 residues. The germline CDR1 and CDR2 sequences are SGHVS and FQNEAQ. V dropped 3 bases and J dropped 5 bases, with 13 bases sitting between them. This chain's CDR3 is CASSFGWELTGELFF. CDR3 coding DNA: TGTGCCAGCAGCTTCGGCTGGGAACTAACCGGGGAGCTGTTTTTT.

This sequence joins TRBV27 and TRBJ2-6; perhaps TRBD1 as D (6 bases). The V gene lost 6 bases and the J gene lost 2 bases, with 17 bases spanning the gap. The CDR3 loop spans 17 amino acids. Per germline, CDR1 MNHEY and CDR2 SMNVEV (reference sequence). The CDR3 DNA follows: TGTGCCAGCAGCAAAAGACTTACAGGGACTGGGGCCAACGTCCTGACTTTC. It encodes CASSKRLTGTGANVLTF.

The chain is built from TRBV18 and TRBJ2-1, with D uncertain. CDR1 KGHSH and CDR2 LQKENI come from the germline V gene. The V gene lost 3 bases and the J gene lost 0 bases, with 12 bases spanning the gap. The CDR3 is made up of 16 amino acids. This chain's CDR3 is CASSPGLGSSYNEQFF. CDR3 DNA sequence: TGTGCCAGCTCACCGGGTTTGGGAAGCTCCTACAATGAGCAGTTCTTC.

This chain links TRBV27 with TRBJ2-5, with TRBD2 matching 8 bases. Germline CDR1 MNHEY, CDR2 SMNVEV (reference sequence). V trimming: 5 bases; J trimming: 5 bases; junction bases outside the gene matches: 7. This CDR3 contains 14 residues. CDR3 nucleotide sequence: TGTGCCAGCAGTCCTCTTGGCGGGGGGGAGACCCAGTACTTC. Its protein is CASSPLGGGETQYF.

The chain carries TRBV5-4 and TRBJ2-1; 11 bases fit TRBD2. The CDR3 is made up of 16 amino acids. The germline V gene encodes CDR1 SGHNT and CDR2 YYREEE (reference sequence). Trimming took 5 bases from V and 4 from J; bases not matched to a gene: 8. CDR3 nucleotides: TGTGCCAGCAGTCCCGGGACTAGCGGACCTTACAATGAGCAGTTCTTC. Translated: CASSPGTSGPYNEQFF.

This clone was counted a few times. The rearrangement uses TRBV2 and TRBJ2-7; perhaps TRBD1 as D (6 bases). The CDR3 has 13 residues. Per the germline V gene, CDR1 is SNHLY and CDR2 is FYNNEI. Trimming pared 7 bases from V and 1 base from J, leaving 11 bases between. In nucleotides, the CDR3 is TGTGCCAGCACCCTAACAGGGTCCTACGAGCAGTACTTC. This sequence encodes CASTLTGSYEQYF.

This chain links TRBV9 with TRBJ2-5; 12 nucleotides agree with TRBD2. V shed 3 bases and J 5 bases; nucleotides not matched to a gene: 5. Germline CDR1 and CDR2: SGDLS and YYNGEE. The CDR3 covers 15 residues. The CDR3 protein is CASSARLAGEETQYF. In nucleotides, the CDR3 is TGTGCCAGCAGCGCCCGACTAGCGGGAGAGGAGACCCAGTACTTC.

The V and J genes are TRBV14 and TRBJ2-2; 7 bases match TRBD1. Per the germline V gene, CDR1 is SGHDN and CDR2 is FVKESK. This CDR3 has 15 amino acids. The V gene end was trimmed by 2 bases and the J gene end by 3 bases; junction bases not matched to a gene: 3. CDR3 protein: CASSQLGQYTGELFF. The CDR3 nucleotides read TGTGCCAGCAGCCAACTGGGACAGTACACCGGGGAGCTGTTTTTT.

The chain has TRBV29-1 and TRBJ2-5, with unresolved D. V was pared by 7 bases and J by 7 bases, with 16 bases between. CDR3 size: 12 residues. Germline CDR1 SQVTM, CDR2 ANQGSEA. The CDR3 DNA sequence: TGCAGCGCCCCAAGGCCAAACGGGACCCAGTACTTC. Amino acid sequence: CSAPRPNGTQYF.